This T cell receptor (beta chain) was identified in a study of CD8 T cells in Susac syndrome. With random hexamers, reverse transcription was performed on about 0.5 to 1 ug of RNA. From the immunoSEQ multiplex PCR reads, TCRdb called clonotypes with MiXCR, one entry per CDR3 protein. The table has more than 150,000 distinct CDR3 sequences, 95% seen once. V was clipped by 1 base and J by 2 bases, with 8 bases between them. CDR1 is SGHTA and CDR2 is FQGNSA in the germline V gene. The CDR3 runs 14 residues. The sequence was obtained from a human donor with Susac syndrome. V usage is TRBV7-2 and J usage is TRBJ1-2; no firm D call. Sequenced sample: CD8+ T cells from PBMCs. In DNA form, the CDR3 reads TGTGCCAGCAGCTTAGGGGCGCGGAACTATGGCTACACCTTC. This encodes CASSLGARNYGYTF.